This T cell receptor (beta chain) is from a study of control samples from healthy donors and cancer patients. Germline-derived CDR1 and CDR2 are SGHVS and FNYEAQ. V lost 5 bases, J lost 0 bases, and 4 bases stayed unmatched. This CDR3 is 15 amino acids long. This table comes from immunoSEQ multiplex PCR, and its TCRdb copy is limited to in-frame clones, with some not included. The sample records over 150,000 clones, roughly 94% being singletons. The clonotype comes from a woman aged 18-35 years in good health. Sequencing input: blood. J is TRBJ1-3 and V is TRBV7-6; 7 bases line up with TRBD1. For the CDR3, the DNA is TGTGCCAGCAGCAGGCGACAGGGCTCTGGAAACACCATATATTTT. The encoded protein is CASSRRQGSGNTIYF.